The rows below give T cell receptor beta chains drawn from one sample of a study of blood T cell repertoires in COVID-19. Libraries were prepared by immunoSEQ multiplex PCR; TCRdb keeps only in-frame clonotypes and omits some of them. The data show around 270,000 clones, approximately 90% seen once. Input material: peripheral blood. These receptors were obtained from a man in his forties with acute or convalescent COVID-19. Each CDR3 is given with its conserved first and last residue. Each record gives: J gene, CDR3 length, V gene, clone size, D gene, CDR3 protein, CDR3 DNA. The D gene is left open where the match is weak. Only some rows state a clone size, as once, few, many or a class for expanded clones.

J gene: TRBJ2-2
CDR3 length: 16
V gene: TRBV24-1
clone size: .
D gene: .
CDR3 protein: CATSDTTATNTGELFF
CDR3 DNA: TGTGCCACCAGTGACACGACAGCTACGAACACCGGGGAGCTGTTTTTT

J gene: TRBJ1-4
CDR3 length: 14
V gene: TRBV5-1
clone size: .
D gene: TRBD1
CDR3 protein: CASSLEQGNEKLFF
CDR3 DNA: TGCGCCAGCAGCTTGGAACAGGGGAATGAAAAACTGTTTTTT

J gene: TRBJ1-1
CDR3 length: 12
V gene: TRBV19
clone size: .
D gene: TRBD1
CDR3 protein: CASSIGTGRAFF
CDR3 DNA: TGTGCCAGTAGTATAGGGACAGGGCGAGCTTTCTTT

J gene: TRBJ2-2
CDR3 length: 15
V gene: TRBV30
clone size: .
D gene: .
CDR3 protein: CAWKGGASNTGELFF
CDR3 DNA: TGTGCCTGGAAAGGGGGGGCTTCGAACACCGGGGAGCTGTTTTTT

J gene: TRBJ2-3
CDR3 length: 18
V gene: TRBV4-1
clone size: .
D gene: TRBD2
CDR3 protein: CASSQGVAGVISTDTQYF
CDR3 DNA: TGCGCCAGCAGCCAAGGGGTAGCGGGGGTCATTAGCACAGATACGCAGTATTTT

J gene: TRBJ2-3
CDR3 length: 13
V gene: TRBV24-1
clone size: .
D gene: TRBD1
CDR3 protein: CATGTGVTDTQYF
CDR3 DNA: TGTGCCACCGGGACAGGGGTCACAGATACGCAGTATTTT

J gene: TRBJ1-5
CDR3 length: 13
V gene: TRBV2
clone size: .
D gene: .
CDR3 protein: CASSGQTGQPQHF
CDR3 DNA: TGTGCCAGCAGCGGACAGACAGGTCAGCCCCAGCATTTT

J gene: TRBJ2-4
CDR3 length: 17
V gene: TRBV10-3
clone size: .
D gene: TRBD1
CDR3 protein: CAISAQGAPLAKNIQYF
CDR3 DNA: TGTGCCATCAGTGCCCAGGGGGCGCCTTTAGCCAAAAACATTCAGTACTTC

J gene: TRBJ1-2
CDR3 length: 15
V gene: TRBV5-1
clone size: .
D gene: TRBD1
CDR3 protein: CASSSTGGISYGYTF
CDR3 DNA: TGCGCCAGCAGTTCTACAGGGGGGATCAGCTATGGCTACACCTTC

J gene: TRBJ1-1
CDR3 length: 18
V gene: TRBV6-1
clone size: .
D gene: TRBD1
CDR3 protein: CASSEAGGQGFGNTEAFF
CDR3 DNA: TGTGCCAGCAGTGAAGCCGGAGGACAGGGGTTTGGGAACACTGAAGCTTTCTTT

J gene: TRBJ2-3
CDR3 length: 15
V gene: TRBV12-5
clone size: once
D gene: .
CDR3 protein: CASGRDRAGTDTQYF
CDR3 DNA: TGTGCTAGTGGCCGCGACAGGGCGGGGACAGATACGCAGTATTTT